Sequencing of this T cell receptor beta chain was carried out in a study of blood T cell repertoires in COVID-19. Study-level information: Samples representing acute and convalescent COVID-19 were sourced from the United States, Italy and Spain. PBMCs, B-cell-depleted T cells, or T cells were the source of the cDNA or gDNA that made up the material.

As processed by the authors: Reference gene primer amplification yielded estimated nucleated cell counts. Only in-frame clones appear in the TCRdb table, and some are missing; sequencing was by immunoSEQ multiplex PCR. D and trimming come from the DNA, and the V and J calls and clone size come from that table. This table has 90,000 or so clones, about 90% appearing once. The length of the CDR3 is 19 residues. Trimming removed 0 bases from V and 9 bases from J; junction bases left unmatched: 20. Germline V lookup: CDR1 SGDLS, CDR2 YYNGEE. The rearrangement uses TRBV9 and TRBJ2-1; 8 bases are a match to TRBD2. The sample consisted of peripheral blood. This sequence originates from a human donor with active COVID-19. The donor label of this sample is uncertain. The CDR3 here is CASSVGMGNSGVYKAEQFF. The CDR3 DNA follows: TGTGCCAGCAGCGTAGGGATGGGGAATAGCGGGGTATACAAGGCTGAGCAGTTCTTC.